The 3 T cell receptor beta chains below come from one sample, sequenced in a study of T-cell reconstitution after alpha-beta-depleted transplantation in children (dated by TCRdb to the mid-2010s). The paper as a whole reports these results and caveats: Over subsequent months, a decline in hyperexpanded clone frequencies was noted, and after one year, T-cell counts and TCRbeta diversity were mostly ascribed to newly produced T cells.

These receptors' antigens are unknown. The library was obtained by PCR. Reads for this sample came from an Illumina HiSeq 2500. To normalize quantification of the TCRbeta repertoire, the TCR libraries were built with molecular barcoding that relied on unique molecular identifiers. TCRdb cleaned the public reads at Q25 with fastp, built clones with MiXCR and kept in-frame beta chains. Rows are unified per CDR3 protein, each entry keeping the most common DNA and genes. Present in this sample are about 300,000 distinct CDR3 sequences, approximately 7.3% of which were seen just once. The ten top clones hold over 7.5% of the sample. Taken with the paper, the label for treatment or condition translates to: allogeneic hematopoietic cell transplantation with graft depleted of TCRalphabeta T cells and CD19 B cells. The material sequenced was peripheral blood, taken 360 days after TCRalphabeta/CD19-depleted stem cell transplant. The receptors stem from a female patient aged 2 to 10 who had a stem cell transplant for Fanconi anemia, so the T cells may come from the graft donor.

This clonotype was counted only a few times. This chain connects TRBV18 to TRBJ1-3; D is perhaps TRBD1 (6 bases). Germline CDR1 KGHSH, CDR2 LQKENI. Trimming cost V 1 base and J 4 bases, with 11 bases left between them. The CDR3 is 15 amino acids. The CDR3 DNA is TGTGCCAGCTCACCACTGGAGGGGGTCGGAAACACCATATATTTT. It is translated as CASSPLEGVGNTIYF.

Ten or more counts support this clonotype. The rearrangement joins TRBV5-1 to TRBJ2-3; the match to TRBD2 covers 7 bases. Germline V gene data show CDR1 as SGHRS and CDR2 as YFSETQ. Trimming took 4 bases from V and 8 from J; bases not matched to a gene: 10. This CDR3 is 14 amino acids long. CDR3 protein: CASSIRDYSGTQYF. The DNA of the CDR3 is TGCGCCAGCAGCATCCGGGACTACTCTGGTACGCAGTATTTT. The variable domain in full, with the rest retrieved from reference TRBV5-1 and TRBJ2-3, is KAGVTQTPRYLIKTRGQQVTLSCSPISGHRSVSWYQQTPGQGLQFLFEYFSETQRNKGNFPGRFSGRQFSNSRSEMNVSTLELGDSALYLCASSIRDYSGTQYFGPGTRLTVL.

This clonotype showed up just a few times. DNA for the CDR3: TGTGCCAGCTCATTACAGGGGGACAATTCACCCCTCCACTTT. Translating gives CASSLQGDNSPLHF. The rearrangement uses TRBV18 and TRBJ1-6, with 8 bases that match TRBD1. The length of the CDR3 is 14 residues. Germline values: CDR1 KGHSH, CDR2 LQKENI. The V gene end was trimmed by 5 bases and the J gene end by 7 bases; junction bases not matched to a gene: 4.